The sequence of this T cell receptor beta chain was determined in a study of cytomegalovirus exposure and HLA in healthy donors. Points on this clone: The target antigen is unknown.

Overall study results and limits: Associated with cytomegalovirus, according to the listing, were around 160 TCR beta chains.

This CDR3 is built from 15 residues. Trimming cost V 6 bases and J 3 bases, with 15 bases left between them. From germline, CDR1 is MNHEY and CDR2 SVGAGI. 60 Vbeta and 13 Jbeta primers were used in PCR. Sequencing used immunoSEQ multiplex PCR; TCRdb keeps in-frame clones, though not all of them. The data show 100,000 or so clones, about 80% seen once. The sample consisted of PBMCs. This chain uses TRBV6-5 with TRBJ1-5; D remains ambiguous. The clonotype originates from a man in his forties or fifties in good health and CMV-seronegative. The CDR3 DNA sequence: TGTGCCAGCAGCCCCCAACTAACCCCCAATCAGCCCCAGCATTTT. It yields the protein CASSPQLTPNQPQHF.